These 19 T cell receptor beta chains originate from one sample sequenced in a study of cytomegalovirus exposure and HLA in healthy donors. Primers included in the PCR were 60 Vbeta and 13 Jbeta primers. Repertoires were generated with immunoSEQ multiplex PCR, while TCRdb's copy carries only in-frame clones and drops some. The table for this sample gives roughly 78,000 clones. What was sequenced was PBMCs. These receptors all stem from a man in his forties in good health and CMV-seronegative.

The chain recombines TRBV11-2 with TRBJ2-1, with 10 positions matching TRBD2. Per germline, CDR1 SGHAT and CDR2 FQNNGV. The V and J ends lost 4 bases and 6 bases, in that order; junction bases with no gene match: 18. This CDR3 spans 19 amino acids. CDR3 sequence: CASSSKVGSGRLYVNEQFF. Written as DNA, the CDR3 is TGTGCCAGCAGCTCAAAAGTTGGTAGCGGGAGGTTGTACGTCAATGAGCAGTTCTTC.

The rearrangement uses TRBV13 and TRBJ2-5; D is uncertain. Germline V gene lookup returns CDR1 PRHDT and CDR2 FYEKMQ (reference sequence). Deletions cut 0 bases from V and 4 bases from J, with 30 bases between. The CDR3 covers 21 residues. This chain's CDR3 is CASSLGRVFGSSEFALETQYF. The CDR3 bases are TGTGCCAGCAGCTTAGGCCGAGTGTTTGGGTCTTCGGAGTTTGCTTTAGAGACCCAGTACTTC.

The V gene is TRBV28, the J gene TRBJ2-7, with D tentatively TRBD1 (7 bases). The V end was cut by 6 bases, the J end by 4 bases, with 22 bases between. The CDR3 runs 16 residues. Germline CDR1 MDHEN, CDR2 SYDVKM. The CDR3 here is CASRTFGQVGGYEQYF. The CDR3 DNA follows: TGTGCCAGCAGGACTTTTGGACAGGTAGGGGGGTACGAGCAGTACTTC.

The chain couples TRBV7-2 to TRBJ1-3; D gene uncertain. The germline V gene has CDR1 SGHTA and CDR2 FQGNSA. The CDR3 extends over 15 amino acids. V gave up 0 bases and J gave up 4 bases, with 10 bases separating them. CDR3 sequence (DNA): TGTGCCAGCAGCTTAGCACTGGTCCCAGGAAACACCATATATTTT. It is translated as CASSLALVPGNTIYF.

The chain combines TRBV6-1 with TRBJ2-7, with a weak D call TRBD2 (6 bases). CDR3 length: 14 amino acids. The V gene's germline CDR1 is MNHNS and CDR2 SASEGT. V lost 10 bases and J lost 1, with 17 bases in between. CDR3: CATHGMAGSYEQYF. For the CDR3, the DNA is TGTGCCACCCACGGGATGGCGGGATCCTACGAGCAGTACTTC.

V is TRBV7-2 and J is TRBJ2-2; D is perhaps TRBD2 (7 bases). The V end lost 5 bases, the J end lost 5 bases, and 15 bases lay between the germline ends. CDR1 is SGHTA and CDR2 is FQGNSA in the germline V gene. The CDR3 extends over 15 amino acids. The CDR3 protein is CASSPPRGGTGELFF. The CDR3 nucleotides read TGTGCCAGCAGCCCCCCCAGGGGAGGGACCGGGGAGCTGTTTTTT.

The chain uses TRBV10-3 and TRBJ1-2; D perhaps matches TRBD1 (5 bases). The CDR3 consists of 14 residues. Germline V gives CDR1 ENHRY, CDR2 SYGVKD. V lost 6 bases, J lost 6 bases, and 17 bases lay in between. CDR3 sequence (DNA): TGTGCCATCAGCACCCAGGGTGGGGAGGATGGCTACACCTTC. This gives the protein CAISTQGGEDGYTF.

V and J are TRBV9 and TRBJ2-1; D is unresolved. The germline V gene encodes CDR1 SGDLS and CDR2 YYNGEE. The CDR3 length is 17 residues. V dropped 0 bases and J dropped 0 bases, with 13 bases sitting between them. The chain's CDR3 is CASSVAPEVSSYNEQFF. In DNA form, the CDR3 reads TGTGCCAGCAGCGTAGCCCCAGAAGTAAGCTCCTACAATGAGCAGTTCTTC. The variable domain in full, completed from reference TRBV9 and TRBJ2-1, reads DSGVTQTPKHLITATGQRVTLRCSPRSGDLSVYWYQQSLDQGLQFLIQYYNGEERAKGNILERFSAQQFPDLHSELNLSSLELGDSALYFCASSVAPEVSSYNEQFFGPGTRLTVL.

The rearrangement links TRBV10-3 to TRBJ1-2; possibly TRBD1 for D (5 bases). The length of the CDR3 is 11 residues. Germline CDR1 is ENHRY and CDR2 is SYGVKD. CDR3 region: CASGTEYGYTF. The CDR3 nucleotides are TGTGCGTCCGGGACTGAGTATGGCTACACCTTC.

This chain links TRBV5-1 with TRBJ1-4; D gene uncertain. The CDR3 is 13 amino acids. Trimming pared 6 bases from V and 2 bases from J, leaving 8 bases between. Per germline, CDR1 SGHRS and CDR2 YFSETQ. This CDR3 is CASNSGTNEKLFF. As DNA, the CDR3 is TGCGCCAGCAACAGTGGCACTAATGAAAAACTGTTTTTT.

The rearrangement links TRBV14 to TRBJ2-5; 11 bases are a match to TRBD1. With V trimmed by 4 bases and J by 5 bases, 9 bases remained unmatched. Germline V CDR1 and CDR2: SGHDN, FVKESK. The CDR3 length is 16 residues. The CDR3 loop is CASSPFRDRGLETQYF. CDR3 nucleotide sequence: TGTGCCAGCAGCCCTTTCCGGGACAGGGGGTTGGAGACCCAGTACTTC.

To note about this clone: At one of its ends the junction is not consistent with the germline gene, which may arise from a read error. The chain combines TRBV7-7 with TRBJ2-1, with 11 bases aligning to TRBD2. From germline, CDR1 is SSHAT and CDR2 FNYEAQ (reference sequence). This CDR3 has 16 amino acids. CDR3 amino acids: CASSLAATSGSGEQFF. As DNA, the CDR3 is TGTGCTAGCAGCTTAGCCGCAACTAGCGGGAGTGGTGAGCAGTTCTTC.

The chain links TRBV6-5 to TRBJ1-1; possible D gene TRBD1, 6 bases. The CDR3 has 14 residues. Germline lookup yields CDR1 MNHEY and CDR2 SVGAGI. V dropped 7 bases and J dropped 6 bases, with 18 bases sitting between them. CDR3 sequence: CASTKKTGPPEAFF. CDR3 bases: TGTGCCAGCACCAAAAAGACAGGCCCCCCTGAAGCTTTCTTT.

This chain joins TRBV6-1 and TRBJ2-3; D is unresolved. Germline V gene sequence: CDR1 MNHNS, CDR2 SASEGT. The V gene lost 1 base and the J gene lost 0 bases, with 14 bases spanning the gap. This CDR3 spans 17 amino acids. The CDR3 bases are TGTGCCAGCAGTGAAGTTAGATTTTCCCCTAGCACAGATACGCAGTATTTT. It is translated as CASSEVRFSPSTDTQYF.

V is TRBV30 and J is TRBJ2-1; D possibly corresponds to TRBD1 (6 bases). The V end was cut by 3 bases, the J end by 0 bases, with 15 bases between. Germline CDR1 is GTSNPN and CDR2 is SVGIG (reference sequence). CDR3 length equals 16 residues. CDR3 nucleotides: TGTGCCTGGAGGGGAGTCAGGGGCATCTCCTACAATGAGCAGTTCTTC. This codes for CAWRGVRGISYNEQFF. Filled out from reference TRBV30 and TRBJ2-1, the complete variable domain reads SQTIHQWPATLVQPVGSPLSLECTVEGTSNPNLYWYRQAAGRGLQLLFYSVGIGQISSEVPQNLSASRPQDRQFILSSKKLLLSDSGFYLCAWRGVRGISYNEQFFGPGTRLTVL.

The chain recombines TRBV27 with TRBJ2-1; weak D call: TRBD2 (5 bases). The CDR3 is made up of 15 amino acids. Trimming shortened V by 5 bases and J by 0 bases, and 11 bases separated the two germline ends. Germline assignment: CDR1 MNHEY and CDR2 SMNVEV (reference sequence). The CDR3 loop is CASSGPGSSYNEQFF. DNA of the CDR3: TGTGCCAGCAGTGGGCCTGGGAGCTCCTACAATGAGCAGTTCTTC.

J is TRBJ2-5 and V is TRBV7-2, with 7 bases lining up with TRBD1. The germline V gene has CDR1 SGHTA and CDR2 FQGNSA. This CDR3 has 14 amino acids. The trim removed 4 bases at V and 7 bases at J, leaving 9 bases unmatched. In nucleotides, the CDR3 is TGTGCCAGCAGCTCCGGACAGGCGACAGGGACCCAGTACTTC. Its translation: CASSSGQATGTQYF.

This chain connects TRBV30 to TRBJ2-7, with 8 bases aligning to TRBD1. Germline CDR1 is GTSNPN and CDR2 is SVGIG (reference sequence). V lost 2 bases and J lost 4; bases outside the gene matches: 4. The CDR3 totals 13 residues. The CDR3 reads CAWSPGQGYEQYF. CDR3 sequence (DNA): TGTGCCTGGAGTCCCGGACAGGGATACGAGCAGTACTTC.

The V and J genes are TRBV7-2 and TRBJ1-1; D not resolved. Germline CDR1 reads SGHTA; CDR2 reads FQGNSA. The CDR3 has 13 amino acids. V was trimmed by 3 bases and J by 0 bases, leaving 5 bases between them. The CDR3 region is CASSFPLNTEAFF. CDR3 nucleotide sequence: TGTGCCAGCAGCTTCCCATTGAACACTGAAGCTTTCTTT.